One T cell receptor beta chain is described in this entry. The data originate from a study of T cell changes during pregnancy in multiple sclerosis. CDR1 is MDHEN and CDR2 is SYDVKM in the germline V gene. This CDR3 contains 17 residues. V was clipped by 5 bases and J by 2 bases, with 20 bases between them. The repertoire was sequenced with immunoSEQ multiplex PCR; TCRdb's copy has only in-frame clones and lacks some. Of approximately 66,000 clones in the sample, about 92% are singletons; the top ten hold about 2%. This chain links TRBV28 with TRBJ2-3; D gene unclear. The clonotype was recovered from a female donor in good health, enrolled as a control in a pregnancy study. The input for sequencing was peripheral blood, taken in the third trimester of pregnancy. CDR3 bases: TGTGCCAGCAGTCCAACCCTGGGTAGCCGACCCACAGATACGCAGTATTTT. Its translation is CASSPTLGSRPTDTQYF.